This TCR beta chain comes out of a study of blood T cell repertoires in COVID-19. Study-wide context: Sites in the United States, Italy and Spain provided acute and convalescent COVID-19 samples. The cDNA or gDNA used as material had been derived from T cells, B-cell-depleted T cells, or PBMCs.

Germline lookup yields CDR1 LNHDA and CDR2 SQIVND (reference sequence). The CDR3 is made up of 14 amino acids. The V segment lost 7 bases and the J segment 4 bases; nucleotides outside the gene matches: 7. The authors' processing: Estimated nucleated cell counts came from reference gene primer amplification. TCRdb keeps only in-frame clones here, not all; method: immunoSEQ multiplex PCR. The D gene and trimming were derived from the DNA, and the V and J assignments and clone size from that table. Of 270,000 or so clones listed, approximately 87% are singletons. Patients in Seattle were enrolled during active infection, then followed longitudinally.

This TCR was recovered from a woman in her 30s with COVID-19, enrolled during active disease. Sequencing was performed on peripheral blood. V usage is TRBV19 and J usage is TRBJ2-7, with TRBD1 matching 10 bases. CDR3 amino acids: CASTYGTGDYEQYF. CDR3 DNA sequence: TGTGCCAGTACCTACGGGACAGGGGATTACGAGCAGTACTTC.